Presented here are 10 T cell receptor beta chains from one specimen sequenced in a study of T cell responses to AZD1222 COVID-19 vaccine. Using immunoSEQ multiplex PCR, the repertoire was profiled, and TCRdb retains in-frame clones only, with some absent. The table lists around 140,000 clones, about 92% of them singletons, with around 3.5% in the top ten. The input for sequencing was peripheral blood, taken 28 days after the second AZD1222 dose. These receptors all stem from an adult who received the AZD1222 COVID-19 vaccine.

This chain uses TRBV11-3 with TRBJ2-1; TRBD2 matches at 14 bases. V shed 5 bases, J shed 7 bases, and the junction held 7 bases outside the gene matches. CDR3 size: 16 residues. Germline-derived CDR1 and CDR2 are SGHNT and YENEEA. In DNA form, the CDR3 reads TGTGCCAGCAGCCCATCCGGACTAGCGGGAGGTAATGAGCAGTTCTTC. This gives the protein CASSPSGLAGGNEQFF.

CDR3 DNA: TGTGCCAGCAGCTTGGACAGGGTCTTTGGTGAGACCCAGTACTTC. Its protein is CASSLDRVFGETQYF. This chain links TRBV5-6 with TRBJ2-5, with a weak D call TRBD1 (6 bases). Trimming left V 0 bases short and J 5 bases short, with 14 bases between. The CDR3 contains 15 residues. Germline CDR1 and CDR2: SGHDT and YYEEEE.

The chain couples TRBV25-1 to TRBJ2-7; D perhaps matches TRBD2 (6 bases). Germline V CDR1 and CDR2: MGHDK, SYGVNS. The V gene lost 8 bases and the J gene lost 2 bases, with 10 bases spanning the gap. The CDR3 loop spans 12 amino acids. CDR3: CASQGLTYEQYF. CDR3 DNA sequence: TGTGCCAGCCAGGGACTGACCTACGAGCAGTACTTC.

The chain recombines TRBV5-4 with TRBJ2-7; 9 bases fit TRBD1. Germline CDR1 and CDR2: SGHNT and YYREEE (reference sequence). The CDR3 has 14 amino acids. After removal of 2 bases from V and 5 bases from J, the junction contained 5 bases not matched to a gene. The CDR3 DNA reads as TGTGCCAGCAGCTTCAACAGGGGGCGCGACGAGCAGTACTTC. Its protein product is CASSFNRGRDEQYF.

This clone was detected once. CDR3: CASSLGGTGAGNTIYF. The CDR3 region has the DNA TGTGCCAGCAGCTTGGGAGGGACAGGGGCTGGAAACACCATATATTTT. The genes are TRBV7-2 and TRBJ1-3, with 10 bases identical to TRBD1. The V and J ends lost 3 bases and 2 bases, in that order; junction bases with no gene match: 4. Germline-derived CDR1 and CDR2 are SGHTA and FQGNSA. This CDR3 is built from 16 residues.

The V call is TRBV29-1, the J call TRBJ2-1; D might be TRBD2 (6 bases). CDR3 length: 15 residues. The V end lost 1 base, the J end lost 9 bases, and 19 bases lay between the germline ends. Germline V gene lookup returns CDR1 SQVTM and CDR2 ANQGSEA. In DNA form, the CDR3 reads TGCAGCGTTGAAGTCGTGGGTAGTAGCGGAAGTGAGCAGTTCTTC. Its translation is CSVEVVGSSGSEQFF.

The chain recombines TRBV28 with TRBJ2-2, with TRBD2 matching over 7 bases. V gave up 7 bases and J gave up 5 bases; unmatched junction bases: 7. The CDR3 runs to 14 residues. Per germline, CDR1 MDHEN and CDR2 SYDVKM. CDR3 DNA sequence: TGTGCCAGCACCGAAAGCGGGACTACCGGGGAGCTGTTTTTT. It translates to CASTESGTTGELFF.

The chain joins TRBV19 to TRBJ1-2; D is ambiguous. The CDR3 has 13 residues. CDR1 is LNHDA and CDR2 is SQIVND in the germline V gene (reference sequence). The V and J ends lost 3 bases and 2 bases respectively, with 7 bases between them. The CDR3 reads CASSILGNYGYTF. Here the CDR3 DNA reads TGTGCCAGTAGTATTCTGGGGAACTATGGCTACACCTTC. Combining the CDR3 with reference TRBV19 and TRBJ1-2 gives the whole variable domain DGGITQSPKYLFRKEGQNVTLSCEQNLNHDAMYWYRQDPGQGLRLIYYSQIVNDFQKGDIAEGYSVSREKKESFPLTVTSAQKNPTAFYLCASSILGNYGYTFGSGTRLTVV.

This clone was recorded a few times. The chain has TRBV18 and TRBJ1-5, with D unresolved. CDR1 KGHSH and CDR2 LQKENI come from the germline V gene. The ends were cut back, 3 bases at V and 7 bases at J, with 10 bases in the middle. This CDR3 comprises 13 residues. Here the CDR3 DNA reads TGTGCCAGCTCACCGGGGAGTCAGCAGCCCCAGCATTTT. Translating it yields CASSPGSQQPQHF.

This sequence joins TRBV28 and TRBJ1-2; D might be TRBD1 (5 bases). V was pared by 3 bases and J by 1 base, with 15 bases between. This CDR3 is 16 amino acids long. Germline V CDR1 and CDR2: MDHEN, SYDVKM. For the CDR3, the DNA is TGTGCCAGCAGTTTCCAGGGTCGCGGATATAACTATGGCTACACCTTC. Translation: CASSFQGRGYNYGYTF.